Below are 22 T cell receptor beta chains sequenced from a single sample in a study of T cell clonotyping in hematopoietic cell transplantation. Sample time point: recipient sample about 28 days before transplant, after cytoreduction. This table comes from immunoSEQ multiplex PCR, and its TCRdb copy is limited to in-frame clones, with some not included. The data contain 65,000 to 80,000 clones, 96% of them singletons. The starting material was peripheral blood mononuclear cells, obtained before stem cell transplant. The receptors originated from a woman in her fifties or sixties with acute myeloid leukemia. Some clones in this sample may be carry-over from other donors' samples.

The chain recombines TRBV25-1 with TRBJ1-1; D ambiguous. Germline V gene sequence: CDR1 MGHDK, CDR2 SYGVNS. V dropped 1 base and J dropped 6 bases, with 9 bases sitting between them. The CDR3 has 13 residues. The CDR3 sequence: CASSEFSGSEAFF. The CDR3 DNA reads TGTGCCAGCAGTGAATTTTCTGGGTCTGAAGCTTTCTTT. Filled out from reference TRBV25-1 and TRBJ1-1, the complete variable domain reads EADIYQTPRYLVIGTGKKITLECSQTMGHDKMYWYQQDPGMELHLIHYSYGVNSTEKGDLSSESTVSRIRTEHFPLTLESARPSHTSQYLCASSEFSGSEAFFGQGTRLTVV.

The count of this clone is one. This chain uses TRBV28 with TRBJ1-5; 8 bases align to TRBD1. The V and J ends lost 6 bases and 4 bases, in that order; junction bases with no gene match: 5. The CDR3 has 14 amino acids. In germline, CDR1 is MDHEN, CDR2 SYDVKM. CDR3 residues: CASRSTGENQPQHF. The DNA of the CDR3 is TGTGCCAGCAGATCGACAGGGGAGAATCAGCCCCAGCATTTT.

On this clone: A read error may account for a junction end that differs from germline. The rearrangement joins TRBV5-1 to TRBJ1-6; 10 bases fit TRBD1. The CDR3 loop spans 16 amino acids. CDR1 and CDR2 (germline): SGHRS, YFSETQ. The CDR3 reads CASSLGQGMENSPLHF. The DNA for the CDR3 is TGCGCCAGCAGTTTGGGACAGGGGATGGAGAATTCACCCCTCCACTTT.

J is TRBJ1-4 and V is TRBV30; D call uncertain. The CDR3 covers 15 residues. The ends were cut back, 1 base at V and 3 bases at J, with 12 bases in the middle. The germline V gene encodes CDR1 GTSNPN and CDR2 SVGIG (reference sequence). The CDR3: CAWSGESLANEKLFF. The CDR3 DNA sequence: TGTGCCTGGAGTGGGGAGTCTCTCGCTAATGAAAAACTGTTTTTT.

The DNA of the CDR3 is TGTGCCAGCCCTAATACCCCAGGGACGGGCTGGAGTGAAGCTTTCTTT. It specifies CASPNTPGTGWSEAFF. V and J are TRBV28 and TRBJ1-1, with D possibly TRBD1 on 5 matching bases. Trimming cost V 8 bases and J 7 bases, with 26 bases left between them. Germline-derived CDR1 and CDR2 are MDHEN and SYDVKM. The CDR3 runs to 16 residues.

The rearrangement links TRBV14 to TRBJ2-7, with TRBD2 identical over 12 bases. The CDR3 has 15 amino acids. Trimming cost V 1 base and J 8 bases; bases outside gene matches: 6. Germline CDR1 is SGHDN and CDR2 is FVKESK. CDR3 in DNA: TGTGCCAGCAGCCAAGCTACTAGCGGGGGGCTAAAGCAGTACTTC. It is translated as CASSQATSGGLKQYF.

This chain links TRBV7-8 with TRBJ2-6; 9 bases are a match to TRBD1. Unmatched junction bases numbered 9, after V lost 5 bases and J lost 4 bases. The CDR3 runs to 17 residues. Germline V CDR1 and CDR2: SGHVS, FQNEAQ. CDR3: CASSVPGQGSGANVLTF. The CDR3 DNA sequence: TGTGCCAGCAGCGTCCCGGGACAGGGCTCGGGGGCCAACGTCCTGACTTTC.

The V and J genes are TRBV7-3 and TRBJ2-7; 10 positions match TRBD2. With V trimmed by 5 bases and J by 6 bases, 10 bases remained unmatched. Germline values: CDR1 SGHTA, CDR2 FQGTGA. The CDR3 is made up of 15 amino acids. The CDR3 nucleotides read TGTGCCAGCAGCCCTACCGGGACTAGCGAGGGCGAGCAGTACTTC. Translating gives CASSPTGTSEGEQYF.

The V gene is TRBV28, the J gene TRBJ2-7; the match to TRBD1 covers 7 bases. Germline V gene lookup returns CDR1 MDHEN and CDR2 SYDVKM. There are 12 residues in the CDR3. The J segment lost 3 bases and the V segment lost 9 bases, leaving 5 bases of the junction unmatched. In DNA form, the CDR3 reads TGTGCCAGTAACAGGGGCGTCTACGAGCAGTACTTC. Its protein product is CASNRGVYEQYF.

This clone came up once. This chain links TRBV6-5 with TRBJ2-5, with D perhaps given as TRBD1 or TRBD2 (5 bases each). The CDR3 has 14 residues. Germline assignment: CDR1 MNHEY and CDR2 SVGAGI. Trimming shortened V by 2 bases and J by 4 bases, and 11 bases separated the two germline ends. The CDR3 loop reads CASSYAGRGETQYF. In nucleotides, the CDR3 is TGTGCCAGCAGTTACGCAGGGAGAGGAGAGACCCAGTACTTC.

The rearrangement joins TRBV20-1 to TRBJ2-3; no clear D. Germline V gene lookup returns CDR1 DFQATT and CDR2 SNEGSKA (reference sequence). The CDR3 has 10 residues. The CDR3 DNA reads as TGCAGCGGAAACACAGATACGCAGTATTTT. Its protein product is CSGNTDTQYF.

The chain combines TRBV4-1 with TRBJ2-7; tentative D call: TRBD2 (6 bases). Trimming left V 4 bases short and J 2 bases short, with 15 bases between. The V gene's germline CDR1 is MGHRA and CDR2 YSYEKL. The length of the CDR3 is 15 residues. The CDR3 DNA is TGCGCCAGCAGCCCGGGTCAGGAGGGACCCTACGAGCAGTACTTC. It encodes CASSPGQEGPYEQYF.

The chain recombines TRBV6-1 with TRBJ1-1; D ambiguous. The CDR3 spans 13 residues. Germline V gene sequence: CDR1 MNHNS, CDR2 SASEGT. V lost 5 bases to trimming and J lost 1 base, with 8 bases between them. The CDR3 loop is CASSFNWNTEAFF. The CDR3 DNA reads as TGTGCCAGCAGTTTCAACTGGAACACTGAAGCTTTCTTT.

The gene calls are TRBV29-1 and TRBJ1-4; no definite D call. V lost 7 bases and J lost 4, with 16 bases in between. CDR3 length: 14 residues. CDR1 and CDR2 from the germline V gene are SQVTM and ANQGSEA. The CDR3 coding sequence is TGCAGCGCGAACACTGGGGTGTTTAATGAAAAACTGTTTTTT. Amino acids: CSANTGVFNEKLFF.

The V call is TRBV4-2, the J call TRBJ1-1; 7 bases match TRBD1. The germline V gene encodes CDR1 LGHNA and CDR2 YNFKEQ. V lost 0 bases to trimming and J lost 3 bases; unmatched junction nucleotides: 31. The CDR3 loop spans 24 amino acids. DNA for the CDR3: TGTGCCAGCAGCCAAGACCCTCTCGAGGGGGCAGGGGTTGTAGTTGCTAGAAGGGACACTGAAGCTTTCTTT. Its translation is CASSQDPLEGAGVVVARRDTEAFF.

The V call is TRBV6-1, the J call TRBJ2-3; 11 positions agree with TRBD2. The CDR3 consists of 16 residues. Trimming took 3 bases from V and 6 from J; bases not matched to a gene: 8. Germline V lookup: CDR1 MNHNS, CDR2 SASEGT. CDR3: CASSEGLAGGLDTQYF. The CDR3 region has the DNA TGTGCCAGCAGTGAGGGTCTAGCGGGGGGCCTCGATACGCAGTATTTT.

The CDR3 nucleotides are TGCAGTGCTCGATATAGCTACGAGCAGTACTTC. The encoded protein is CSARYSYEQYF. This chain uses TRBV20-1 with TRBJ2-7; unclear D gene. The germline V gene encodes CDR1 DFQATT and CDR2 SNEGSKA (reference sequence). The CDR3 has 11 amino acids. The V and J ends lost 5 bases and 3 bases respectively, with 8 bases between them.

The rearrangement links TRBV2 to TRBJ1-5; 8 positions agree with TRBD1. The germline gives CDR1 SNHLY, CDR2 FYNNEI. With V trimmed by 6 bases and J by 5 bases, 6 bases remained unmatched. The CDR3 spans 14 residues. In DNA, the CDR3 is TGTGCCAGCAGACGACGACAGGGGCATCAGCCCCAGCATTTT. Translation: CASRRRQGHQPQHF.

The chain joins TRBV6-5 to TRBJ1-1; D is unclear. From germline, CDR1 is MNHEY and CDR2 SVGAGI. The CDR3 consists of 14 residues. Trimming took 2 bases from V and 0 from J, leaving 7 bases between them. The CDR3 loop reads CASSYMDMNTEAFF. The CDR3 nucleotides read TGTGCCAGCAGTTACATGGATATGAACACTGAAGCTTTCTTT.

CDR3 region: CASSEAGINQPQHF. For the CDR3, the DNA is TGTGCCAGCAGTGAGGCAGGGATCAATCAGCCCCAGCATTTT. J is TRBJ1-5 and V is TRBV6-1; possibly TRBD1 for D (5 bases). The CDR3 has 14 residues. V was cut by 3 bases and J by 3 bases, with 9 bases left in between. CDR1 and CDR2 from the germline V gene are MNHNS and SASEGT.

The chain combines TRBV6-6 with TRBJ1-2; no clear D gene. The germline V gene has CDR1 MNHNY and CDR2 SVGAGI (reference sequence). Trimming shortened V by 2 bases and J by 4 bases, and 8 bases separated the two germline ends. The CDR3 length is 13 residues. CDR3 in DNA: TGTGCCAGCAGTTACGCAGACTCCTATGGCTACACCTTC. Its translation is CASSYADSYGYTF.

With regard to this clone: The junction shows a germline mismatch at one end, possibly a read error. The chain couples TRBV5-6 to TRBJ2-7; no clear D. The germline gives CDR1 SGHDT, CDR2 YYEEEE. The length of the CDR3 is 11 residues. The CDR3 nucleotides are TGTGCCGGCAGCTTGGGGTACGAGCAGTACTTC. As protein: CAGSLGYEQYF.